The T cell receptor (beta chain) under discussion was sequenced for a study of blood T cell repertoires in COVID-19 (TCRdb year 2020). At the level of the whole study: The collaborator samples originated in the United States, Italy and Spain and spanned the acute and convalescent phases of COVID-19. A de-identified subject ID, COVID-19 status, age in years and sex were almost always included in the sample metadata. Where available, HLA class I and class II types were taken from metadata supplied by the sample provider and were not determined by assay-based typing. The prospective study material was composed of cDNA or gDNA derived from T cells, B-cell-depleted T cells, or PBMCs. The repertoires were released in a freely available public database meant as a resource for research on the immune response to SARS-CoV-2. Deeply sampled blood TCRbeta repertoires from subjects exposed to, actively infected with, or recovered from COVID-19 were included in the dataset. Samples came from the ongoing ImmuneRACE study (first 160 participants) plus 1,254 subjects from 6 global collaborators.

What the work shows at the level of the full study, not this receptor alone: The quantity of clinical and demographic metadata differed by source and by participant and was supplied without curation.

In Seattle, one collaborating source enrolled patients while the infection was active and tracked those patients longitudinally over the course of disease. Whole blood was collected in K2EDTA tubes by collaborating institutions according to the institutions' own protocols. For TCRbeta analysis, collaborators shipped samples as frozen whole blood, isolated PBMCs, or DNA extracted from either of those sample types. TCRbeta CDR3 regions were amplified from genomic DNA by means of the immunoSEQ Assay, a bias-controlled multiplex PCR. The authors' analysis ran thus. The number of nucleated cells in each sample was estimated by amplification of reference gene primers within the assay. To quantify the absolute abundance of each unique TCRbeta CDR3 rearrangement, sequence reads were collapsed and filtered. For each sample, productive Simpson clonality was calculated by taking the square root of Simpson's diversity index across productive rearrangements. The table comes from immuneACCESS by way of TCRdb, which keeps in-frame sequences with V and J called. Part of the clones is missing from these tables; in studies checked, under half for an unresolved V gene and the rest for unknown reasons. The V and J calls and the clone size are those of that table, but D and trimming were determined from the DNA. For this sample there are fewer than 650,000 clones; roughly nine tenths appear just once. The ten largest clones add up to 7.8% of the sample.

In regard to this clone: Its antigen specificity is not known. Qualities for individual bases were not recorded, and no much larger clone is one base off.

The sequence came from a woman aged 45-65 years with COVID-19, enrolled during active disease. The source material was peripheral blood.

Read as DNA, the sequence is TGTGCCAGTGGGACAGGAGAATACGAGCAGTACTTC. Translated, it reads CASGTGEYEQYF. The chain is encoded by TRBV9 joined to TRBJ2-7, with 8 junctional bases fitting TRBD1. In the germline V gene, CDR1 corresponds to SGDLS and CDR2 to YYNGEE. After removal of 8 bases from V and 4 bases from J, the junction retains 5 bases not matched to a gene. The CDR3 spans 12 residues, from the cysteine through the phenylalanine. Left in the record is the CDR3 DNA by itself, 36 bases read in frame from the first base.